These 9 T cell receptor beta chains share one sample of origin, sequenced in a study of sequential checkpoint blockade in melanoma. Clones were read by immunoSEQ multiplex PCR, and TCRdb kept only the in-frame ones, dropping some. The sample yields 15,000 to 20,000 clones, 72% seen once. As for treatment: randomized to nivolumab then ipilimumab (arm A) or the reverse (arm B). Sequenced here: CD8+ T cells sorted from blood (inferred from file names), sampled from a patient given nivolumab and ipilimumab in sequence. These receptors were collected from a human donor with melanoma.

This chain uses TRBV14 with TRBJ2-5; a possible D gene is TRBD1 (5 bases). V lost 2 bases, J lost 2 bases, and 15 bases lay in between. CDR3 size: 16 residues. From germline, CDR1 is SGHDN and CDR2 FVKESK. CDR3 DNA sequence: TGTGCCAGCAGCCAACTAACACAAGGGGATCAAGAGACCCAGTACTTC. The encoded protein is CASSQLTQGDQETQYF. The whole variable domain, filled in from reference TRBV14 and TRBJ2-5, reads EAGVTQFPSHSVIEKGQTVTLRCDPISGHDNLYWYRRVMGKEIKFLLHFVKESKQDESGMPNNRFLAERTGGTYSTLKVQPAELEDSGVYFCASSQLTQGDQETQYFGPGTRLLVL.

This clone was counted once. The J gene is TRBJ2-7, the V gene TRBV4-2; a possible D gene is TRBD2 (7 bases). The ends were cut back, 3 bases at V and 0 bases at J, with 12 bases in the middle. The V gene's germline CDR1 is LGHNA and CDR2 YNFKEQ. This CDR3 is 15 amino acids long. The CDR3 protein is CASSQGGGSSYEQYF. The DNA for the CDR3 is TGTGCCAGCAGCCAGGGGGGCGGGAGCTCCTACGAGCAGTACTTC.

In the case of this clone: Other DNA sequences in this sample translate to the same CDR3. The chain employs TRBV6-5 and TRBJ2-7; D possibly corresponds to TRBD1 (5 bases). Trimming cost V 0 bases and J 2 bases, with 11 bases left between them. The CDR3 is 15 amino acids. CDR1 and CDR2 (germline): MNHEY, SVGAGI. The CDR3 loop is CASSYSWADTYEQYF. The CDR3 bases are TGTGCCAGCAGTTACTCGTGGGCGGACACCTACGAGCAGTACTTC.

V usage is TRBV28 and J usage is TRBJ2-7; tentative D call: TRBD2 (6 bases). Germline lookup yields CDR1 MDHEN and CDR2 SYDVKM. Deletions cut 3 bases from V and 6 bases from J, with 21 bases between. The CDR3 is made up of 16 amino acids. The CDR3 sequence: CASSLRGTGVGSEQYF. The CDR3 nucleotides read TGTGCCAGCAGTTTGAGGGGAACGGGGGTTGGTTCCGAGCAGTACTTC.

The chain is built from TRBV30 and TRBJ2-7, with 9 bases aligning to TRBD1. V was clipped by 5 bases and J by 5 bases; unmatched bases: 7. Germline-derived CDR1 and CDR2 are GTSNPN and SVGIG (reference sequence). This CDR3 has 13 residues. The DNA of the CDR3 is TGTGCCTGGGGACAGGGGTGGGTGGACGAGCAGTACTTC. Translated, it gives CAWGQGWVDEQYF.

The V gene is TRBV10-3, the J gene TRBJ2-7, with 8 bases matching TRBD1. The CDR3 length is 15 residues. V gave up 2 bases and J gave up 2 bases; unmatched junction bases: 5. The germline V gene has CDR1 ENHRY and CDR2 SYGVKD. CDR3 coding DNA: TGTGCCATCAGTGAGATTTCGACAGGGGCCTACGAGCAGTACTTC. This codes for CAISEISTGAYEQYF.

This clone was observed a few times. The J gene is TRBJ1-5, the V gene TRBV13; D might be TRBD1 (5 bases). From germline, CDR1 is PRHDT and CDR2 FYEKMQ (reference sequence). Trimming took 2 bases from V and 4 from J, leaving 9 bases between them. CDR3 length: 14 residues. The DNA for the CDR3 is TGTGCCAGCAGCTTAAGGCAGGGTAATCAGCCCCAGCATTTT. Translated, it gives CASSLRQGNQPQHF.

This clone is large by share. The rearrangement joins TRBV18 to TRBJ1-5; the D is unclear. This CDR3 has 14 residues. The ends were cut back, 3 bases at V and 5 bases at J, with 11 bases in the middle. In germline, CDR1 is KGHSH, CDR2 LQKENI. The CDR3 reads CASSPAGYYQPQHF. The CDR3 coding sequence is TGTGCCAGCTCACCTGCCGGGTACTATCAGCCCCAGCATTTT.

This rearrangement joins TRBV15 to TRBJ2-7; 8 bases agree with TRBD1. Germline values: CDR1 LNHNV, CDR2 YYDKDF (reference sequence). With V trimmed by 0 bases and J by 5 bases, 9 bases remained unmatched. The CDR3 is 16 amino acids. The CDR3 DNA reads TGTGCCACCAGCAGAGATTTTGACAGGGGTGGGCACGAGCAGTACTTC. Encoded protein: CATSRDFDRGGHEQYF. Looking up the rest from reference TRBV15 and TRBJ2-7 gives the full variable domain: DAMVIQNPRYQVTQFGKPVTLSCSQTLNHNVMYWYQQKSSQAPKLLFHYYDKDFNNEADTPDNFQSRRPNTSFCFLDIRSPGLGDTAMYLCATSRDFDRGGHEQYFGPGTRLTVT.